This entry lists 2 T cell receptor beta chains sequenced from one sample in a study of cytomegalovirus exposure and HLA in healthy donors. PCR was performed using 60 Vbeta and 13 Jbeta primers. The table came from immunoSEQ multiplex PCR; TCRdb's copy has only in-frame clones and leaves some out. Of about 160,000 clones listed, 80% are singletons. The material sequenced was PBMCs. The receptor set was obtained from a woman between 50 and 59 years old in good health and CMV-seronegative.

The chain is built from TRBV5-5 and TRBJ1-2; 10 bases line up with TRBD1. J gave up 5 bases and V 4 bases, and 11 bases lay outside the gene matches. In germline, CDR1 is SGHKS, CDR2 YYEKEE (reference sequence). The CDR3 is made up of 16 amino acids. The CDR3 DNA reads as TGTGCCAGCAGCCCCGGGACAGGGGCCATTTTTTATGGCTACACCTTC. Amino acids: CASSPGTGAIFYGYTF. Drawing the rest from reference TRBV5-5 and TRBJ1-2, the complete variable domain is DAGVTQSPTHLIKTRGQQVTLRCSPISGHKSVSWYQQVLGQGPQFIFQYYEKEERGRGNFPDRFSARQFPNYSSELNVNALLLGDSALYLCASSPGTGAIFYGYTFGSGTRLTVV.

This chain connects TRBV25-1 to TRBJ2-7, with a weak D call TRBD1 (5 bases). The CDR3 extends over 12 amino acids. Germline CDR1 is MGHDK and CDR2 is SYGVNS. Deletions cut 6 bases from V and 4 bases from J, with 10 bases between. Here the CDR3 reads CASSPTGYEQYF. The CDR3 DNA reads as TGTGCCAGCAGCCCCACAGGTTACGAGCAGTACTTC.